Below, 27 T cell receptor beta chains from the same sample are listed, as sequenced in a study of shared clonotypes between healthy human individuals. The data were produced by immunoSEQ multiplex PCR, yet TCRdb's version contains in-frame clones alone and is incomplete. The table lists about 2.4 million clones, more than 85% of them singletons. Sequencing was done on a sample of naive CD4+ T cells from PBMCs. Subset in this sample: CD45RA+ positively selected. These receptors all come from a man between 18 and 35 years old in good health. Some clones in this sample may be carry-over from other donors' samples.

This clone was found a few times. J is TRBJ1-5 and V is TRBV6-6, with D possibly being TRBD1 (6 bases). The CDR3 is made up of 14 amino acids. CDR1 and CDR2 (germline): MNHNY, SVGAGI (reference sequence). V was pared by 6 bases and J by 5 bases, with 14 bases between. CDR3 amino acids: CASSSRGAHQPQHF. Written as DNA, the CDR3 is TGTGCCAGCAGCTCCCGGGGGGCCCATCAGCCCCAGCATTTT.

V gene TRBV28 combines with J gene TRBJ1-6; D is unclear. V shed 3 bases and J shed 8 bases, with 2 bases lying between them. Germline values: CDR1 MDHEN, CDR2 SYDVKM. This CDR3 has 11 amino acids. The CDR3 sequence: CASSFDSPLHF. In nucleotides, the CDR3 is TGTGCCAGCAGTTTTGATTCACCCCTCCACTTT.

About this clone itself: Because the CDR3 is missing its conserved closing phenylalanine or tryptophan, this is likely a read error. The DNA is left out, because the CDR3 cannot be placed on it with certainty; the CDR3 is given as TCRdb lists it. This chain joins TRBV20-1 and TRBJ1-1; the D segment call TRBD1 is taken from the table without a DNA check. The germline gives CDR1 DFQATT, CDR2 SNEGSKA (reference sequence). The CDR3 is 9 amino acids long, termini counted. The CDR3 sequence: CSARDPPQA.

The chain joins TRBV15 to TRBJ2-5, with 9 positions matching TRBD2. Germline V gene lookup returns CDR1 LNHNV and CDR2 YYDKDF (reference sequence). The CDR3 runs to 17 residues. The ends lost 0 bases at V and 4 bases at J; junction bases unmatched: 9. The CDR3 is CATSRDTLAGTLETQYF. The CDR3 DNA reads TGTGCCACCAGCAGAGATACACTAGCGGGCACACTAGAGACCCAGTACTTC.

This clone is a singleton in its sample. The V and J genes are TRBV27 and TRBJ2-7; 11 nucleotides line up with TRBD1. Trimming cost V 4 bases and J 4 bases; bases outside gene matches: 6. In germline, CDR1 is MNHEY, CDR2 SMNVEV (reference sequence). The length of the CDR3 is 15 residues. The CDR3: CASSSKGDRGYEQYF. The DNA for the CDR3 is TGTGCCAGCAGTTCTAAGGGGGACAGGGGGTACGAGCAGTACTTC.

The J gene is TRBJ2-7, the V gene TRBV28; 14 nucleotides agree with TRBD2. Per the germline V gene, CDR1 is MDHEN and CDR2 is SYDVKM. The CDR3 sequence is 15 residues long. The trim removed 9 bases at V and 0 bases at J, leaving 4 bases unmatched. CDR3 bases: TGTGCCAGTGGGACTAGCGGGAGCCTCTCCTACGAGCAGTACTTC. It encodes CASGTSGSLSYEQYF. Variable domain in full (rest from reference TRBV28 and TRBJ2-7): DVKVTQSSRYLVKRTGEKVFLECVQDMDHENMFWYRQDPGLGLRLIYFSYDVKMKEKGDIPEGYSVSREKKERFSLILESASTNQTSMYLCASGTSGSLSYEQYFGPGTRLTVT.

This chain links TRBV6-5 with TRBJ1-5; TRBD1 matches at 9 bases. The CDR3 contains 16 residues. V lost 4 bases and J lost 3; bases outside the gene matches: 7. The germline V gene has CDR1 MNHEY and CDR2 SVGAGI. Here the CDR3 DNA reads TGTGCCAGCAGTTCCCTCGGACAGGGGAACAATCAGCCCCAGCATTTT. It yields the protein CASSSLGQGNNQPQHF.

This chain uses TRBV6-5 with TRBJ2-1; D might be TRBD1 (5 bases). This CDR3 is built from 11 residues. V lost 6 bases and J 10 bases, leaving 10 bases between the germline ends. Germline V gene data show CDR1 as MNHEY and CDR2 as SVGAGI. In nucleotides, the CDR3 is TGTGCCAGCAGGGGGCTAGGCGAGCAGTTCTTC. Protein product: CASRGLGEQFF.

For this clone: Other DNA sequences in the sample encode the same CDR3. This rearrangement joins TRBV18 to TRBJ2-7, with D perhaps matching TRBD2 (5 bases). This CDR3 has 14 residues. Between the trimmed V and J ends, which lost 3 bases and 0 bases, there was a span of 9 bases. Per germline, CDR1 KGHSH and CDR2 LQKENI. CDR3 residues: CASSPGVSSYEQYF. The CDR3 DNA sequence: TGTGCCAGCTCACCGGGAGTAAGCTCCTACGAGCAGTACTTC.

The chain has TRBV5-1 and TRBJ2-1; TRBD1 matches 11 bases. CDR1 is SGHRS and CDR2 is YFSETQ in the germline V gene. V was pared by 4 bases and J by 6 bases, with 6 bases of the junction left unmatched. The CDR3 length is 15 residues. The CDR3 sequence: CASSPGQGGSNEQFF. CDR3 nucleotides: TGCGCCAGCAGCCCGGGACAGGGGGGTTCCAATGAGCAGTTCTTC.

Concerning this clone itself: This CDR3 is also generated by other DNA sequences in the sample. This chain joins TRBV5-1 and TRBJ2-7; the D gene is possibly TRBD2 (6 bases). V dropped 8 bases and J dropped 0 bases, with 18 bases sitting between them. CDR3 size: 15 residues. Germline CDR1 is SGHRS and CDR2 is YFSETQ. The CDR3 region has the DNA TGCGCCAGTTCCCCGGGACTCCTTAGCTCCTACGAGCAGTACTTC. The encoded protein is CASSPGLLSSYEQYF.

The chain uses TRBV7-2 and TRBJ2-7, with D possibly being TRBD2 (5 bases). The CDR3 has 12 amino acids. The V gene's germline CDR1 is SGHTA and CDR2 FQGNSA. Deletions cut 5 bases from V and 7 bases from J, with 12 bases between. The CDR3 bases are TGTGCCAGCAGCCTATTTGGCGGGGAGCAGTACTTC. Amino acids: CASSLFGGEQYF.

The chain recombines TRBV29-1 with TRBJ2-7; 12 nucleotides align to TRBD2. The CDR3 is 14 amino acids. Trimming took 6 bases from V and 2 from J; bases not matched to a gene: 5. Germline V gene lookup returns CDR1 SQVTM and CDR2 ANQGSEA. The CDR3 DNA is TGCAGCGTGACAACTAGCGGGGGGACCTACGAGCAGTACTTC. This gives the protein CSVTTSGGTYEQYF.

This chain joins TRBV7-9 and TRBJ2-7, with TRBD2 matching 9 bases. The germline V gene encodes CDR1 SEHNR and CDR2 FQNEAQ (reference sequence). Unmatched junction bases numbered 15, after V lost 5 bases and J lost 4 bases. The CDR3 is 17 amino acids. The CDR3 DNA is TGTGCCAGCAGCCTCCGAATCGTATCTAGCGGGGATTACGAGCAGTACTTC. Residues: CASSLRIVSSGDYEQYF.

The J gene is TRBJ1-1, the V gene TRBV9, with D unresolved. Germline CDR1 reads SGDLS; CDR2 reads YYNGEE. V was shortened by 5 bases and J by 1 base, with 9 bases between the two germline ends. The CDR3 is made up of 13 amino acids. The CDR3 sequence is CASRGKGNTEAFF. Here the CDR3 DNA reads TGTGCCAGCAGAGGAAAGGGGAACACTGAAGCTTTCTTT.

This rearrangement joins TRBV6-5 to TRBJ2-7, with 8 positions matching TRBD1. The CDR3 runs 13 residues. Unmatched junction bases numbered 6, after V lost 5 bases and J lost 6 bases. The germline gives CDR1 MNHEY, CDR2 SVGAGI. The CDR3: CASSNGQGSEQYF. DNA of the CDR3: TGTGCCAGCAGTAACGGACAGGGAAGCGAGCAGTACTTC.

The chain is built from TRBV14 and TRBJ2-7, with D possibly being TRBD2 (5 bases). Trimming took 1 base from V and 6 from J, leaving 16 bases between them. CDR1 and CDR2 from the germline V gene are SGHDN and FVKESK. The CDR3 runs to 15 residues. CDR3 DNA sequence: TGTGCCAGCAGCCAAGGCCTAGCCCGCCTCGGCGAGCAGTACTTC. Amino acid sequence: CASSQGLARLGEQYF.

The DNA of the CDR3 is TGTGCCAGCTCACGGGGCCGTGACAGGGACGAGCAGTACTTC. As protein: CASSRGRDRDEQYF. The chain recombines TRBV18 with TRBJ2-7; 7 bases align to TRBD1. Germline loops: CDR1 KGHSH, CDR2 LQKENI. The CDR3 is 14 amino acids. V gave up 4 bases and J gave up 5 bases; unmatched junction bases: 8. Full variable domain (rest looked up from reference TRBV18 and TRBJ2-7): NAGVMQNPRHLVRRRGQEARLRCSPMKGHSHVYWYRQLPEEGLKFMVYLQKENIIDESGMPKERFSAEFPKEGPSILRIQQVVRGDSAAYFCASSRGRDRDEQYFGPGTRLTVT.

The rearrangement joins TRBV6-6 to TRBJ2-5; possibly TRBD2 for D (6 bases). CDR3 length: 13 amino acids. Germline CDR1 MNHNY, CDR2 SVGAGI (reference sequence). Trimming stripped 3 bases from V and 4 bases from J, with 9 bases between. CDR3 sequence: CASSYGGIETQYF. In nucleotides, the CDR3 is TGTGCCAGCAGTTATGGCGGGATAGAGACCCAGTACTTC.

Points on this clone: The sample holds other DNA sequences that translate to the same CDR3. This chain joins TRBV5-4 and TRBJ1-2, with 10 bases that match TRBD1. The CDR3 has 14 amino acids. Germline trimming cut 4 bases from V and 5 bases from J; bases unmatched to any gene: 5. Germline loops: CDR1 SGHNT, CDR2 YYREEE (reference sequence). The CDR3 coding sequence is TGTGCCAGCAGCCCGGGACAGGGGCTATATGGCTACACCTTC. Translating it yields CASSPGQGLYGYTF.

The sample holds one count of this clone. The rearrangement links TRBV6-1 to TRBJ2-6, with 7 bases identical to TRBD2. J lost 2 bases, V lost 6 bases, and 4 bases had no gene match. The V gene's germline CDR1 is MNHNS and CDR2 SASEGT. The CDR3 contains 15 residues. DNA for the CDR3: TGTGCCAGCAGGGATACTAGCGCTGGGGCCAACGTCCTGACTTTC. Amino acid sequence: CASRDTSAGANVLTF.

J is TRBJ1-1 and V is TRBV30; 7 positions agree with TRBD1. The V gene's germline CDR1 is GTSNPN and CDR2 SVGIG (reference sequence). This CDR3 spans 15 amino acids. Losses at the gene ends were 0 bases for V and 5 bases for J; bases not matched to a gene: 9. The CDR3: CAWSVRPTGITEAFF. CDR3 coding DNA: TGTGCCTGGAGTGTACGCCCGACAGGGATAACTGAAGCTTTCTTT.

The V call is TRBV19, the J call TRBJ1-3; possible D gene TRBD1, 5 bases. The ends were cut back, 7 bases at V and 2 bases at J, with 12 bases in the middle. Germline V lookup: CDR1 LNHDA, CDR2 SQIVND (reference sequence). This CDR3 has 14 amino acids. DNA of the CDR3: TGTGCCAGTAATGGGGGTACGCCTGGAAACACCATATATTTT. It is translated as CASNGGTPGNTIYF.

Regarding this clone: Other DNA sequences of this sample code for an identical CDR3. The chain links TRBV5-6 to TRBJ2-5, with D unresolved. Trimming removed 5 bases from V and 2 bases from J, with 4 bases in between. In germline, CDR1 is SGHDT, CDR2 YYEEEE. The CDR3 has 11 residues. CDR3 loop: CASSFQETQYF. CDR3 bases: TGTGCCAGCAGTTTTCAAGAGACCCAGTACTTC.

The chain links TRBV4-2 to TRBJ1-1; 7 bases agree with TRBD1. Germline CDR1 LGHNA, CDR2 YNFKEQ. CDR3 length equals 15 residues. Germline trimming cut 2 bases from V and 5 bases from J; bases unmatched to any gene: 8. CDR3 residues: CASSQPDRDRTEAFF. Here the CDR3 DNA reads TGTGCCAGCAGCCAACCCGACAGGGACCGGACTGAAGCTTTCTTT.

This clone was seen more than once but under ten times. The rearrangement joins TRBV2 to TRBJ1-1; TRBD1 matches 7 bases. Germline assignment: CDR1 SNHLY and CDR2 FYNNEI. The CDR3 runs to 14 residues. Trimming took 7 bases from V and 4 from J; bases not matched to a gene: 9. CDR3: CASIRDSRTTEAFF. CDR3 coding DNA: TGTGCCAGCATAAGGGACAGTCGGACCACTGAAGCTTTCTTT.

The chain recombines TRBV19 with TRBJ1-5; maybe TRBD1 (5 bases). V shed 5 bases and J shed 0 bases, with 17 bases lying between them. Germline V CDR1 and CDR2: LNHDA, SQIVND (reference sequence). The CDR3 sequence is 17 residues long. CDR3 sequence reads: CASSPRGLGDSNQPQHF. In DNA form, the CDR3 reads TGTGCCAGTAGTCCCCGGGGACTTGGAGATAGCAATCAGCCCCAGCATTTT.